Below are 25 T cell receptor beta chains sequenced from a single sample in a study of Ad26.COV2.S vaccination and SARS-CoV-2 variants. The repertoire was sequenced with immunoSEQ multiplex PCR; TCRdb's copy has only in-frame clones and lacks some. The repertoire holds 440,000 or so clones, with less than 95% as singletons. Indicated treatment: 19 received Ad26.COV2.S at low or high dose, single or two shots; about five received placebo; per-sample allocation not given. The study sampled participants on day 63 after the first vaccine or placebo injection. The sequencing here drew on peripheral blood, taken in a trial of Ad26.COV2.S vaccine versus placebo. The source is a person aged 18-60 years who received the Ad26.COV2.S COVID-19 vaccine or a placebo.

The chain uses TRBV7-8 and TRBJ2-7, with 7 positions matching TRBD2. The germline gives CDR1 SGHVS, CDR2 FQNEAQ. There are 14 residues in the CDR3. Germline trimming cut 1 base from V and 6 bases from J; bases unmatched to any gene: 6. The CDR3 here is CASSLGSRGSEQYF. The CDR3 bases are TGTGCCAGCAGCTTAGGATCGCGGGGGAGCGAGCAGTACTTC.

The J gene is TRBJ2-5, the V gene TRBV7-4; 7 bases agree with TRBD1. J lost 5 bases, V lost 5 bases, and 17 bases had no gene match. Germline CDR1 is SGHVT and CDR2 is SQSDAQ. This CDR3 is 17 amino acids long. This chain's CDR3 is CASSPGPPTGYGETQYF. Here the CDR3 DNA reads TGTGCCAGCAGCCCAGGCCCCCCGACAGGGTATGGTGAGACCCAGTACTTC.

CDR3 loop: CASSLGGRYSPLHF. In DNA form, the CDR3 reads TGTGCCAGCAGCTTAGGAGGCAGATATTCACCCCTCCACTTT. This chain joins TRBV11-2 and TRBJ1-6; the D is unclear. This CDR3 has 14 residues. Germline CDR1 reads SGHAT; CDR2 reads FQNNGV. Trimming cost V 1 base and J 8 bases, with 9 bases left between them.

The chain's CDR3 is CASSQDNSGGTDTQYF. The DNA of the CDR3 is TGCGCCAGCAGCCAAGATAATTCCGGAGGCACAGATACGCAGTATTTT. The chain is built from TRBV4-3 and TRBJ2-3; D gene unclear. The germline gives CDR1 LGHNA, CDR2 YSLEER. The length of the CDR3 is 16 residues. V lost 0 bases and J lost 1, with 11 bases in between.

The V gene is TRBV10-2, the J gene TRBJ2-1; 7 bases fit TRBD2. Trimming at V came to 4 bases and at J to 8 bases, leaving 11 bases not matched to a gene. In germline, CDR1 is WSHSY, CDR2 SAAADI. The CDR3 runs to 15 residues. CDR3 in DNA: TGCGCCAGCAGTGCTTTCGGGCGGGAGACGGATGAGCAGTTCTTC. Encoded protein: CASSAFGRETDEQFF.

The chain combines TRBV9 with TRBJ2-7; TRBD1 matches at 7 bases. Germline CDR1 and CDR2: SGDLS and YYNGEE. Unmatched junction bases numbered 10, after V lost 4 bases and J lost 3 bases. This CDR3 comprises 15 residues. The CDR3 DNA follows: TGTGCCAGCAGCCAAGGGCCCACAGGGGACTACGAGCAGTACTTC. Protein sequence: CASSQGPTGDYEQYF.

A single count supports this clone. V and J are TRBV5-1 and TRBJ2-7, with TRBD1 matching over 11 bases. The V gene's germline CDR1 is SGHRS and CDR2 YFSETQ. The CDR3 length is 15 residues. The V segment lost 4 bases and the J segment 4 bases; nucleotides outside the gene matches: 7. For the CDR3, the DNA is TGCGCCAGCAGCCCCCGGACAGGGGGCGGTTACGAGCAGTACTTC. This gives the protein CASSPRTGGGYEQYF.

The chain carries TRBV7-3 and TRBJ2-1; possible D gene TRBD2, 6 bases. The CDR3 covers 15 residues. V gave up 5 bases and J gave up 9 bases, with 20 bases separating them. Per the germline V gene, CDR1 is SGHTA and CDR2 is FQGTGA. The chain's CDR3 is CASSMGLLSLGEQFF. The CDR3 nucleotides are TGTGCCAGCAGCATGGGACTCCTATCCCTCGGTGAGCAGTTCTTC. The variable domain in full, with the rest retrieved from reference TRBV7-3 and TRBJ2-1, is GAGVSQTPSNKVTEKGKYVELRCDPISGHTALYWYRQSLGQGPEFLIYFQGTGAADDSGLPNDRFFAVRPEGSVSTLKIQRTERGDSAVYLCASSMGLLSLGEQFFGPGTRLTVL.

Here the CDR3 reads CASSLNSAPNNEQFF. For the CDR3, the DNA is TGTGCCAGCAGCTTGAATAGCGCCCCCAACAATGAGCAGTTCTTC. The J gene is TRBJ2-1, the V gene TRBV5-4, with D perhaps TRBD2 (5 bases). The V gene lost 1 base and the J gene lost 5 bases, with 13 bases spanning the gap. This CDR3 contains 15 residues. From germline, CDR1 is SGHNT and CDR2 YYREEE (reference sequence).

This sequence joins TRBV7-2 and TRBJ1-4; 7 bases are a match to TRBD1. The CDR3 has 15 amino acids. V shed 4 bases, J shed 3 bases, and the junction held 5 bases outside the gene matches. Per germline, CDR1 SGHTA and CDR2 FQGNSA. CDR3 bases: TGTGCCAGCAGCTCGACAGGGTGGGCTAATGAAAAACTGTTTTTT. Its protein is CASSSTGWANEKLFF.

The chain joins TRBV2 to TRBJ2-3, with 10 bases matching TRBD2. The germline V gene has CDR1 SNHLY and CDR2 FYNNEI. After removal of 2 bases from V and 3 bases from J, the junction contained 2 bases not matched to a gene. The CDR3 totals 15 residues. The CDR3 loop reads CASSEWTSGTDTQYF. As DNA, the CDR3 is TGTGCCAGCAGTGAATGGACTAGCGGTACAGATACGCAGTATTTT.

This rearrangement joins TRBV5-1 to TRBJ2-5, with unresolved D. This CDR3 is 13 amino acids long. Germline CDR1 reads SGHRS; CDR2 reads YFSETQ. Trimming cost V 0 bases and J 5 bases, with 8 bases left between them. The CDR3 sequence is CASSLGSGETQYF. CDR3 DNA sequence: TGCGCCAGCAGCTTGGGGAGTGGGGAGACCCAGTACTTC. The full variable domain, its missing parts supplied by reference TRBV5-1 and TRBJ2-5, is KAGVTQTPRYLIKTRGQQVTLSCSPISGHRSVSWYQQTPGQGLQFLFEYFSETQRNKGNFPGRFSGRQFSNSRSEMNVSTLELGDSALYLCASSLGSGETQYFGPGTRLLVL.

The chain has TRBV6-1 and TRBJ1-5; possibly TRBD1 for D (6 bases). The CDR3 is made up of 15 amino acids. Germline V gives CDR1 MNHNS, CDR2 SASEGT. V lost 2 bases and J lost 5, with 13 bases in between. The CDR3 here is CASSEIGGRHQPQHF. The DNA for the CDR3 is TGTGCCAGCAGTGAAATTGGGGGCCGGCATCAGCCCCAGCATTTT.

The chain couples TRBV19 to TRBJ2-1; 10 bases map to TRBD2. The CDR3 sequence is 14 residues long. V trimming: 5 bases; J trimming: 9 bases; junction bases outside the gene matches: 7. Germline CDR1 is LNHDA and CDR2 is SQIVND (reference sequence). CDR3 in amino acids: CASSPLAGVGEQFF. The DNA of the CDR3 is TGTGCCAGTAGTCCCCTAGCGGGAGTCGGTGAGCAGTTCTTC. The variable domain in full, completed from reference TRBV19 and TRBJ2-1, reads DGGITQSPKYLFRKEGQNVTLSCEQNLNHDAMYWYRQDPGQGLRLIYYSQIVNDFQKGDIAEGYSVSREKKESFPLTVTSAQKNPTAFYLCASSPLAGVGEQFFGPGTRLTVL.

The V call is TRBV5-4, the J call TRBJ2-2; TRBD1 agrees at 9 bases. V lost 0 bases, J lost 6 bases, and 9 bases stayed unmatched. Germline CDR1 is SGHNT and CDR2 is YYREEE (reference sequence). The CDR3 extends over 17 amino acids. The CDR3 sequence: CASSLGPGQGMAGELFF. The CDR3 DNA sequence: TGTGCCAGCAGCTTGGGGCCAGGACAGGGGATGGCCGGGGAGCTGTTTTTT.

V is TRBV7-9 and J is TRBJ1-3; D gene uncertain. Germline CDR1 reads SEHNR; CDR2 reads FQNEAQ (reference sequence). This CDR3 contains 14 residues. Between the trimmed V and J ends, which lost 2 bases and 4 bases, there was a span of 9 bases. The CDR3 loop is CASSLIGVGNTIYF. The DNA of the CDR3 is TGTGCCAGCAGCTTAATCGGGGTAGGAAACACCATATATTTT.

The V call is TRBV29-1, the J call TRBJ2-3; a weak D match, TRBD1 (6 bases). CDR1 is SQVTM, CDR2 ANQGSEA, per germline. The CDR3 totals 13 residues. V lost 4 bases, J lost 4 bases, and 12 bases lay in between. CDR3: CSVGWTAADTQYF. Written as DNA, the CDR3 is TGCAGCGTTGGGTGGACAGCCGCAGATACGCAGTATTTT.

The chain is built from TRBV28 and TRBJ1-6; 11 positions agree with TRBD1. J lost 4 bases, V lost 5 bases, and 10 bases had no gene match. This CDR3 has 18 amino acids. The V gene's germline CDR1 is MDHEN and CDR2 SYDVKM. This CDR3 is CASSDPSDRGPYNSPLHF. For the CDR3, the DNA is TGTGCCAGCAGTGATCCATCGGACAGGGGGCCATATAATTCACCCCTCCACTTT.

This CDR3 is CASKGQGFTEAFF. CDR3 in DNA: TGTGCCAGCAAGGGACAGGGGTTTACTGAAGCTTTCTTT. This sequence joins TRBV5-4 and TRBJ1-1; 10 positions match TRBD1. CDR1 is SGHNT and CDR2 is YYREEE in the germline V gene (reference sequence). Germline trimming cut 6 bases from V and 5 bases from J; bases unmatched to any gene: 4. This CDR3 region has 13 residues.

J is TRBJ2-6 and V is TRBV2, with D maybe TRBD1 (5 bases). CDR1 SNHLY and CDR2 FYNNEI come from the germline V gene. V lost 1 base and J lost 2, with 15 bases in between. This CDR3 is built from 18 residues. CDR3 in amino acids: CASSEGRAFLAGANVLTF. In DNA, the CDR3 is TGTGCCAGCAGTGAAGGCAGGGCCTTTCTCGCTGGGGCCAACGTCCTGACTTTC.

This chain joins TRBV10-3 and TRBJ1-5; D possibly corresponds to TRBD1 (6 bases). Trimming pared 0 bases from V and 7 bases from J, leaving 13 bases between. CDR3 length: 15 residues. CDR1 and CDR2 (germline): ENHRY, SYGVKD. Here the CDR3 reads CAISESGGAGQPQHF. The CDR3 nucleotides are TGTGCCATCAGTGAGTCTGGGGGGGCAGGACAGCCCCAGCATTTT.

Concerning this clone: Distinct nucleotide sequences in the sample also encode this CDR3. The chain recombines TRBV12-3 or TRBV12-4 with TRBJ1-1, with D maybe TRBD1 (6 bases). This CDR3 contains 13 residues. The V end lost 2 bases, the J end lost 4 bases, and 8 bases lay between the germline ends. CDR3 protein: CASSLRGGTEAFF. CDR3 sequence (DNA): TGTGCCAGCAGTTTAAGGGGGGGCACTGAAGCTTTCTTT.

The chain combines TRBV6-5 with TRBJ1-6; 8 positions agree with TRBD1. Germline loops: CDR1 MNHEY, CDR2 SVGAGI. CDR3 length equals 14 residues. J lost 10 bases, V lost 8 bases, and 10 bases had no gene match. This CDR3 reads CASGQGSAKSPLHF. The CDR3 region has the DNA TGTGCCAGCGGACAGGGTTCGGCAAAGTCACCCCTCCACTTT.

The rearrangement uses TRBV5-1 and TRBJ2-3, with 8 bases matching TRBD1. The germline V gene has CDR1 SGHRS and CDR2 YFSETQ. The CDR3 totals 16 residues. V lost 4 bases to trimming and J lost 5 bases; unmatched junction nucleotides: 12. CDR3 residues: CASSKPSGGPGDTQYF. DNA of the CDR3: TGCGCCAGCAGCAAACCTTCAGGGGGCCCTGGAGATACGCAGTATTTT. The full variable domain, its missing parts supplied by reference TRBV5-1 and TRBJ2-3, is KAGVTQTPRYLIKTRGQQVTLSCSPISGHRSVSWYQQTPGQGLQFLFEYFSETQRNKGNFPGRFSGRQFSNSRSEMNVSTLELGDSALYLCASSKPSGGPGDTQYFGPGTRLTVL.

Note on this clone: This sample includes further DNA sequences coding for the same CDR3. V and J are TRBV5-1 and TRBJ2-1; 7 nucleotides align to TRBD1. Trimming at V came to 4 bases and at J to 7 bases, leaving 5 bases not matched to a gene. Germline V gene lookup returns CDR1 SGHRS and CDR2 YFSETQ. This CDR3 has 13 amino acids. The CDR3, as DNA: TGCGCCAGCAGCCCGGCAGGGGGTAATGAGCAGTTCTTC. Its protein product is CASSPAGGNEQFF.